The clone carrying this T cell receptor beta chain was observed a handful of times. What it binds is not known. V shed 0 bases and J 4 bases; nucleotides not matched to a gene: 6. The germline gives CDR1 MNHEY, CDR2 SVGAGI. The CDR3 covers 16 residues. TCRdb recomputed calls from the 5' RACE reads with MiXCR, one row per CDR3 protein. Of 500,000 or so distinct CDR3 sequences listed, approximately 15% are singletons. The data were obtained in a study of identical twins. Findings and caveats of the study: Surplus twin overlap in beta out-of-frame sequences was less pronounced.

Another study also made use of these data, one on yellow fever vaccine responses in identical twins. As that study records: Reportedly, the response of twins' T cells to the vaccine seemed partly convergent, partly personalized.

The source is a woman aged 18-29 years in good health. What was sequenced was CD4+ T cells sorted from blood. The chain has TRBV6-5 and TRBJ2-3; 8 nucleotides agree with TRBD1. The CDR3 DNA sequence: TGTGCCAGCAGTTACTCGAGGCAGGGGGCCGCAGATACGCAGTATTTT. Protein product: CASSYSRQGAADTQYF.